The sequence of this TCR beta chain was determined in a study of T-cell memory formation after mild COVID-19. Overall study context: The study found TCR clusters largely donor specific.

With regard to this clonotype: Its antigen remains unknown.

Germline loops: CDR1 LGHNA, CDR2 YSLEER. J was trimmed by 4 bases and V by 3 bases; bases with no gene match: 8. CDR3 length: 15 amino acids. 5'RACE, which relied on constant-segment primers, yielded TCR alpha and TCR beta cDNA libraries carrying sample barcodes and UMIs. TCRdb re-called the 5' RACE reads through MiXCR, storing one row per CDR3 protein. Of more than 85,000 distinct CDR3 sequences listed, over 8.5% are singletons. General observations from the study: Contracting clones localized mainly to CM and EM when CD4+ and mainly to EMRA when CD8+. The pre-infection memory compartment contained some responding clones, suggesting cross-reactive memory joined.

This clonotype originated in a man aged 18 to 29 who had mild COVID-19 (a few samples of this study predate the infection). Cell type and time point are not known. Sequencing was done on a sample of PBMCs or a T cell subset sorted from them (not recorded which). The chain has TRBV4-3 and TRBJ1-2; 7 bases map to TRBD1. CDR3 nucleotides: TGCGCCAGCAGCCAGGAATCCACAGGGGCCTATGGCTACACCTTC. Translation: CASSQESTGAYGYTF.